There are a few counts of the clone carrying this T cell receptor (beta chain). Its antigen is not known. The sample originates from a study of identical twins. Study-wide results and limits: Where out-of-frame alpha sequences were twin-shared, they showed excess low generation probability. In cord blood, abundant beta clonotypes had fewer insertions; memory showed no trend.

V gave up 2 bases and J gave up 0 bases; unmatched junction bases: 7. The CDR3 is 18 amino acids. Germline values: CDR1 KGHSH, CDR2 LQKENI. Healthy Caucasian individuals made up all the donors. With template switching, a universal primer site was added, and the cDNA carried unique molecular identifiers. TCRdb fed the 5' RACE reads into MiXCR, producing one record per CDR3 protein. The repertoire holds more than 400,000 distinct CDR3 sequences, with about 16% as singletons. This same sample was also taken into another study, of yellow fever vaccine responses in identical twins.

The chain carries TRBV18 and TRBJ2-3; the match to TRBD2 covers 11 bases. The receptor was derived from a young woman in good health. The source material was CD4+ T cells sorted from blood. The DNA of the CDR3 is TGTGCCAGCTCACCAACAGCTAGCGGGGGGCCTAGCACAGATACGCAGTATTTT. It is translated as CASSPTASGGPSTDTQYF. The variable domain in full, with the rest retrieved from reference TRBV18 and TRBJ2-3, is NAGVMQNPRHLVRRRGQEARLRCSPMKGHSHVYWYRQLPEEGLKFMVYLQKENIIDESGMPKERFSAEFPKEGPSILRIQQVVRGDSAAYFCASSPTASGGPSTDTQYFGPGTRLTVL.